This T cell receptor beta chain was recovered during a study of blood T cell repertoires in COVID-19. The CDR3 consists of 14 residues. V was pared by 3 bases and J by 1 base, with 12 bases between. The germline gives CDR1 SQVTM, CDR2 ANQGSEA. Clones were sequenced by immunoSEQ multiplex PCR, and TCRdb holds only the in-frame ones, with some missing. This repertoire shows some 490,000 clones, approximately 90% found once; its top ten account for more than 7.5%. The sequence derives from a woman between 55 and 75 years old who had recovered from COVID-19. The chain recombines TRBV29-1 with TRBJ2-5; D perhaps matches TRBD1 (6 bases). The specimen sequenced was PBMCs or T cells enriched from blood (not recorded which). The CDR3 nucleotides are TGCAGCGTTGACCCGGACAGCCTCCAAGAGACCCAGTACTTC. Amino acid sequence: CSVDPDSLQETQYF.